Presented here are 7 T cell receptor beta chains from one specimen sequenced in a study of siplizumab effects on memory and regulatory T cells. Assay: immunoSEQ multiplex PCR; the TCRdb copy retains only in-frame clones and omits some. Here the sample spans 45,000 to 50,000 clones, about 90% being singletons. The sequenced sample consisted of naive CD8+ T cells sorted from blood. The source of these receptors is a human donor in good health.

This clone has only a few counts. In the same sample, other DNA sequences code for this CDR3. This sequence joins TRBV7-2 and TRBJ1-1; D is unclear. The CDR3 covers 12 residues. V lost 3 bases, J lost 2 bases, and 4 bases lay in between. The germline V gene encodes CDR1 SGHTA and CDR2 FQGNSA. The CDR3 sequence: CASSFVNTEAFF. In DNA form, the CDR3 reads TGTGCCAGCAGCTTCGTTAACACTGAAGCTTTCTTT.

This chain joins TRBV6-1 and TRBJ2-7; a possible D gene is TRBD1 (6 bases). Trimming left V 8 bases short and J 3 bases short, with 14 bases between. Per the germline V gene, CDR1 is MNHNS and CDR2 is SASEGT. The CDR3 totals 13 residues. As DNA, the CDR3 is TGTGCCAGCTTCCGGGACAACCTCTACGAGCAGTACTTC. This codes for CASFRDNLYEQYF.

In this sample, this clone turned up a few times. J is TRBJ2-2 and V is TRBV4-1; weak D call: TRBD1 (5 bases). CDR3 length equals 12 residues. V gave up 4 bases and J gave up 11 bases, with 11 bases separating them. CDR1 and CDR2 (germline): MGHRA, YSYEKL. The CDR3 sequence: CASSPAWGELFF. The CDR3 DNA reads TGCGCCAGCAGCCCAGCATGGGGCGAGCTGTTTTTT.

In this sample, this clone turned up a few times. V usage is TRBV19 and J usage is TRBJ1-1; possibly TRBD1 for D (6 bases). The CDR3 has 17 amino acids. CDR1 and CDR2 from the germline V gene are LNHDA and SQIVND (reference sequence). V lost 4 bases and J lost 4, with 22 bases in between. The DNA for the CDR3 is TGTGCCAGTAGTAACGGGGGCCACGAGGAGAGATTCACTGAAGCTTTCTTT. Protein: CASSNGGHEERFTEAFF.

V usage is TRBV6-5 and J usage is TRBJ2-2; D is possibly TRBD1 or TRBD2 (5 bases each). V lost 3 bases and J 2 bases, leaving 7 bases between the germline ends. The CDR3 spans 14 residues. The germline V gene encodes CDR1 MNHEY and CDR2 SVGAGI. The CDR3 here is CASSYGGNTGELFF. CDR3 coding DNA: TGTGCCAGCAGTTATGGGGGAAACACCGGGGAGCTGTTTTTT.

The chain joins TRBV5-6 to TRBJ2-7; tentative D call: TRBD1 (5 bases). Germline values: CDR1 SGHDT, CDR2 YYEEEE. This CDR3 region has 14 residues. The V and J ends lost 1 base and 3 bases respectively, with 11 bases between them. The CDR3 protein is CASSLPQALYEQYF. CDR3 in DNA: TGTGCCAGCAGCTTGCCACAGGCTCTCTACGAGCAGTACTTC. The full variable domain, rest sourced from reference TRBV5-6 and TRBJ2-7, is DAGVTQSPTHLIKTRGQQVTLRCSPKSGHDTVSWYQQALGQGPQFIFQYYEEEERQRGNFPDRFSGHQFPNYSSELNVNALLLGDSALYLCASSLPQALYEQYFGPGTRLTVT.

With regard to this clone: Other DNA sequences in the sample encode the same CDR3. This chain uses TRBV19 with TRBJ1-5, with no clear D. The CDR3 consists of 12 residues. The V gene's germline CDR1 is LNHDA and CDR2 SQIVND (reference sequence). V lost 3 bases, J lost 5 bases, and 5 bases lay in between. DNA of the CDR3: TGTGCCAGTAGTATCGGGGATCAGCCCCAGCATTTT. Protein sequence: CASSIGDQPQHF. Based on the CDR3 plus reference TRBV19 and TRBJ1-5, the full variable domain is DGGITQSPKYLFRKEGQNVTLSCEQNLNHDAMYWYRQDPGQGLRLIYYSQIVNDFQKGDIAEGYSVSREKKESFPLTVTSAQKNPTAFYLCASSIGDQPQHFGDGTRLSIL.